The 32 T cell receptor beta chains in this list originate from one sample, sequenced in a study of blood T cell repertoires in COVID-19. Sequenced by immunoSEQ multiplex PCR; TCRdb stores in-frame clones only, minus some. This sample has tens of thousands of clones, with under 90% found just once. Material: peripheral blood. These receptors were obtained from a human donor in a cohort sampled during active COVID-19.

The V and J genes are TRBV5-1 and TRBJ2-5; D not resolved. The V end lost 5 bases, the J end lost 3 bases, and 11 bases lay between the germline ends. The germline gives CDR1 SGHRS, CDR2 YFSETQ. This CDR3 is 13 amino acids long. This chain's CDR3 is CASSKATKETQYF. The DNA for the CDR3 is TGCGCCAGCAGTAAAGCCACGAAAGAGACCCAGTACTTC.

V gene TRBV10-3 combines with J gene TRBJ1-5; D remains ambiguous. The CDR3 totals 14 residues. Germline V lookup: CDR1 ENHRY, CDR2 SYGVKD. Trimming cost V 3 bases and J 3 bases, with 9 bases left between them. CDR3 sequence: CAISDQDYNQPQHF. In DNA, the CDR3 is TGTGCCATCAGTGACCAGGATTACAATCAGCCCCAGCATTTT.

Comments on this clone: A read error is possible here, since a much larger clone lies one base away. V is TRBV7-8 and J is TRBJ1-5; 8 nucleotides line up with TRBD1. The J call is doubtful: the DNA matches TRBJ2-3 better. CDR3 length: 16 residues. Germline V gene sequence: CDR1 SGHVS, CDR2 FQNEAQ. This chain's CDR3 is CASSAGTGHSNQPQYF. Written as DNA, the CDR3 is TGTGCCAGCAGCGCCGGGACAGGTCATAGCAATCAGCCCCAGTATTTT.

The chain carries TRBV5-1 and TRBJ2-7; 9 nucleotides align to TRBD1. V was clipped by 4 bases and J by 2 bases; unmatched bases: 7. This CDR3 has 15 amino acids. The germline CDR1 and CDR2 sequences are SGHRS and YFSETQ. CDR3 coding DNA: TGCGCCAGCAGCGTACAGGGGGCGATCGCCTACGAGCAGTACTTC. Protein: CASSVQGAIAYEQYF.

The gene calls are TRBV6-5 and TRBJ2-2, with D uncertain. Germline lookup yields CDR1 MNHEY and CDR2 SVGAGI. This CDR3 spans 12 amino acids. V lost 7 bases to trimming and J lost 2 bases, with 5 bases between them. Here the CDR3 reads CASKRNTGELFF. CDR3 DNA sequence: TGTGCCAGCAAGCGTAACACCGGGGAGCTGTTTTTT.

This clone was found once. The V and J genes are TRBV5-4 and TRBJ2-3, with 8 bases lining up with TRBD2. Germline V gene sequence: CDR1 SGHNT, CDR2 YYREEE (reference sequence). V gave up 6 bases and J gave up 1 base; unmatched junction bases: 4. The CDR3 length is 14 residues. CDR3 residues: CASNSGGRTDTQYF. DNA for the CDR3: TGTGCCAGCAACAGCGGGGGCCGCACAGATACGCAGTATTTT.

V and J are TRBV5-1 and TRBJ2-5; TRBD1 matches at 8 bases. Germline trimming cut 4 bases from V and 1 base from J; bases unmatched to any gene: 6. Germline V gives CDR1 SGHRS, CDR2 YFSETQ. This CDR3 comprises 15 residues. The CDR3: CASSPTGAPQETQYF. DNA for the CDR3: TGCGCCAGCAGCCCGACAGGGGCCCCCCAAGAGACCCAGTACTTC.

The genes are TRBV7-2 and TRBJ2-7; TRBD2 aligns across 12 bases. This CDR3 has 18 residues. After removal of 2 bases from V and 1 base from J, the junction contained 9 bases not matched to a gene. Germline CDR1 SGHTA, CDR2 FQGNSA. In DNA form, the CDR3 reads TGTGCCAGCAGCTTACTCCTAGCGGGGGGGCCGTCGTCCTACGAGCAGTACTTC. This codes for CASSLLLAGGPSSYEQYF.

CDR3 loop: CASSVGALRETQYF. Here the CDR3 DNA reads TGTGCCAGCAGCGTGGGGGCCCTCAGGGAAACCCAGTACTTC. This chain uses TRBV9 with TRBJ2-5, with D tentatively TRBD1 (6 bases). Deletions cut 2 bases from V and 8 bases from J, with 16 bases between. Per the germline V gene, CDR1 is SGDLS and CDR2 is YYNGEE. This CDR3 has 14 amino acids. Full variable domain (outside the CDR3, taken from reference TRBV9 and TRBJ2-5): DSGVTQTPKHLITATGQRVTLRCSPRSGDLSVYWYQQSLDQGLQFLIQYYNGEERAKGNILERFSAQQFPDLHSELNLSSLELGDSALYFCASSVGALRETQYFGPGTRLLVL.

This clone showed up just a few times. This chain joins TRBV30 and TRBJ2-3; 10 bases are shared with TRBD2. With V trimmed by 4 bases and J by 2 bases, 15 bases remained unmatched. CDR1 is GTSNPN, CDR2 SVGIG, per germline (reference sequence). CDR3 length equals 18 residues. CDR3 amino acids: CAWITPGLAGDHTDTQYF. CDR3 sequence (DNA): TGTGCCTGGATCACCCCCGGCCTAGCGGGGGACCACACAGATACGCAGTATTTT. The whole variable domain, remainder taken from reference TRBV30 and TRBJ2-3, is SQTIHQWPATLVQPVGSPLSLECTVEGTSNPNLYWYRQAAGRGLQLLFYSVGIGQISSEVPQNLSASRPQDRQFILSSKKLLLSDSGFYLCAWITPGLAGDHTDTQYFGPGTRLTVL.

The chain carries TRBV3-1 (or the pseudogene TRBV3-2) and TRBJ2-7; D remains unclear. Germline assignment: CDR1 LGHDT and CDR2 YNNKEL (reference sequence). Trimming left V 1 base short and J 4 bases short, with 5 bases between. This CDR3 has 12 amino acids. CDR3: CASSQATYEQYF. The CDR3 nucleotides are TGTGCCAGCAGCCAAGCCACTTACGAGCAGTACTTC.

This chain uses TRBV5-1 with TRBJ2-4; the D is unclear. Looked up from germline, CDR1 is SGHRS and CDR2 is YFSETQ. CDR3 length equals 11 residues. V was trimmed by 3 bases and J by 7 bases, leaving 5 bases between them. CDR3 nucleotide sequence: TGCGCCAGCAGCTCGGAGAACATTCAGTACTTC. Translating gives CASSSENIQYF.

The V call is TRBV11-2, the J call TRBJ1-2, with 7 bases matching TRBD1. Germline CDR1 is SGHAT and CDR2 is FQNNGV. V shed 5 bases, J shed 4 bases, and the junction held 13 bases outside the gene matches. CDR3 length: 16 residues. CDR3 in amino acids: CASSPVRTGGPYGYTF. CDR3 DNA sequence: TGTGCCAGCAGCCCAGTACGGACAGGAGGACCCTATGGCTACACCTTC.

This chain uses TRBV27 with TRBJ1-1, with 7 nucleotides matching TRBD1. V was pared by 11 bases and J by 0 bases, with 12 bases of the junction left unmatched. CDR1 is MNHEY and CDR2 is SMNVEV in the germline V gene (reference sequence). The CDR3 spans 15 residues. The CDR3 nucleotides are TGTGCCCGCGCGACCGGGACAGACCTGAACACTGAAGCTTTCTTT. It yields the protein CARATGTDLNTEAFF.

The CDR3 loop reads CASSQTDRGDTIYF. In DNA form, the CDR3 reads TGTGCCAGCAGCCAAACGGACAGAGGAGACACCATATATTTT. The chain is built from TRBV7-9 and TRBJ1-3, with D perhaps matching TRBD1 (6 bases). Trimming took 5 bases from V and 8 from J, leaving 16 bases between them. CDR1 and CDR2 from the germline V gene are SEHNR and FQNEAQ (reference sequence). The CDR3 contains 14 residues. Based on the CDR3 plus reference TRBV7-9 and TRBJ1-3, the full variable domain is DTGVSQNPRHKITKRGQNVTFRCDPISEHNRLYWYRQTLGQGPEFLTYFQNEAQLEKSRLLSDRFSAERPKGSFSTLEIQRTEQGDSAMYLCASSQTDRGDTIYFGEGSWLTVV.

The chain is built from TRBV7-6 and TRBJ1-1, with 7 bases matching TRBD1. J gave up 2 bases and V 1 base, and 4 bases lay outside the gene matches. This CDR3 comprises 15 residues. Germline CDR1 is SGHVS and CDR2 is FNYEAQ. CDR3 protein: CASSLVQGVNTEAFF. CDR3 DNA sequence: TGTGCCAGCAGCTTAGTGCAGGGGGTCAACACTGAAGCTTTCTTT.

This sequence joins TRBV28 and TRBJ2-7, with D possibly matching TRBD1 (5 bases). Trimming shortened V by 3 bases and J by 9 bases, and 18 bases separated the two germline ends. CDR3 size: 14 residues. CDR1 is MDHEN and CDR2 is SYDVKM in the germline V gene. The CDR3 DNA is TGTGCCAGCAGTTTGACAGCCGTCAGGTCTGGGCAGTACTTC. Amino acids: CASSLTAVRSGQYF.

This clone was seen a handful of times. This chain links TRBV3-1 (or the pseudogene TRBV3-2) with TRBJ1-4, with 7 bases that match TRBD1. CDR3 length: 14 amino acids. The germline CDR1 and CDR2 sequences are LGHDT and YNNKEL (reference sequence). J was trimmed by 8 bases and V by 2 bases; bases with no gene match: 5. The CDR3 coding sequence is TGTGCCAGCAGCCAAAGGGGGCGCCGGGAAAAACTGTTTTTT. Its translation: CASSQRGRREKLFF.

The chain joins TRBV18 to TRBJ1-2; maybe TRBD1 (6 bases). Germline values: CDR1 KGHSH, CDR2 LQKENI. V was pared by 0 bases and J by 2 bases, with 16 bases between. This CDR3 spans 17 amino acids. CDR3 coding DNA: TGTGCCAGCTCACCACCGTTAGACTTGGGGGCCAACTATGGCTACACCTTC. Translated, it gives CASSPPLDLGANYGYTF.

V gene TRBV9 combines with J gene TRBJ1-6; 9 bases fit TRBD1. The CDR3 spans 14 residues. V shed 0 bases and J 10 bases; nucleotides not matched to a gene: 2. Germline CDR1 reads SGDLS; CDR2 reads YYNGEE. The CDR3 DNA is TGTGCCAGCAGCGTAGGACAGGGGGAATCACCCCTCCACTTT. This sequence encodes CASSVGQGESPLHF. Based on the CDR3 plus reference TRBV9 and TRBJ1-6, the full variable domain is DSGVTQTPKHLITATGQRVTLRCSPRSGDLSVYWYQQSLDQGLQFLIQYYNGEERAKGNILERFSAQQFPDLHSELNLSSLELGDSALYFCASSVGQGESPLHFGNGTRLTVT.

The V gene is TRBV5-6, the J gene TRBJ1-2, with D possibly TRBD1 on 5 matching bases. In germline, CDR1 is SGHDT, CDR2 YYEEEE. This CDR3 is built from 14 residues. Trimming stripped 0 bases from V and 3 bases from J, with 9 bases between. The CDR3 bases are TGTGCCAGCAGCTTGGTTAGACAGCACTATGGCTACACCTTC. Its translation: CASSLVRQHYGYTF.

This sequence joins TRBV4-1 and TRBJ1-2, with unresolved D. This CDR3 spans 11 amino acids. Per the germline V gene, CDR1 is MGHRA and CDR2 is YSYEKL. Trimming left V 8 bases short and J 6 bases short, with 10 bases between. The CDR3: CASSHSDGYTF. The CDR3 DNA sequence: TGCGCCAGCTCCCATTCAGATGGCTACACCTTC.

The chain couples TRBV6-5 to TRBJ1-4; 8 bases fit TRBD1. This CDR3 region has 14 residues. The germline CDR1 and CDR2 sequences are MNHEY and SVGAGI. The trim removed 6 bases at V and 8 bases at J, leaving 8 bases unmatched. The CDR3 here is CASSPGQGGEKLFF. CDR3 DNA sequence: TGTGCCAGCAGCCCCGGACAGGGTGGAGAAAAACTGTTTTTT.

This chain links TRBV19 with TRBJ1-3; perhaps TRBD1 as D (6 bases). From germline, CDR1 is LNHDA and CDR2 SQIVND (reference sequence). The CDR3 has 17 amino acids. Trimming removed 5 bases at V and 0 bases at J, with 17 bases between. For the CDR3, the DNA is TGTGCCAGTAGTTCCGGGGGGGGCGCGACCTCTGGAAACACCATATATTTT. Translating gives CASSSGGGATSGNTIYF. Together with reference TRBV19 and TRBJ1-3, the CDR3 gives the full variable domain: DGGITQSPKYLFRKEGQNVTLSCEQNLNHDAMYWYRQDPGQGLRLIYYSQIVNDFQKGDIAEGYSVSREKKESFPLTVTSAQKNPTAFYLCASSSGGGATSGNTIYFGEGSWLTVV.

DNA of the CDR3: TGCGCCAGCAGCTTGACGGGGGGGAAGGAAGAGACCCAGTACTTC. This translates into CASSLTGGKEETQYF. The chain has TRBV5-1 and TRBJ2-5; 8 positions match TRBD2. The CDR3 sequence is 15 residues long. Germline values: CDR1 SGHRS, CDR2 YFSETQ. The J segment lost 3 bases and the V segment lost 1 base, leaving 5 bases of the junction unmatched.

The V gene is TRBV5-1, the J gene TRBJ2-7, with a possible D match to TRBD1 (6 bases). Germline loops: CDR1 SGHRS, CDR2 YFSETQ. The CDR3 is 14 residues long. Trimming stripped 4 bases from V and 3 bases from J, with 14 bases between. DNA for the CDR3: TGCGCCAGCAGCCTAACGGGACAAAGCTACGAGCAGTACTTC. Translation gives CASSLTGQSYEQYF. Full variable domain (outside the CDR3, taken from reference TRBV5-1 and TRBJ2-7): KAGVTQTPRYLIKTRGQQVTLSCSPISGHRSVSWYQQTPGQGLQFLFEYFSETQRNKGNFPGRFSGRQFSNSRSEMNVSTLELGDSALYLCASSLTGQSYEQYFGPGTRLTVT.

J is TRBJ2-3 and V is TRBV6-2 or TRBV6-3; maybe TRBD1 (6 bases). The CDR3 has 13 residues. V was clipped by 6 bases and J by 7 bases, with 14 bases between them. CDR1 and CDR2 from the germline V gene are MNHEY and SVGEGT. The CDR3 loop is CASSLQGWHTQYF. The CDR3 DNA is TGTGCCAGCAGCCTACAGGGTTGGCATACGCAGTATTTT.

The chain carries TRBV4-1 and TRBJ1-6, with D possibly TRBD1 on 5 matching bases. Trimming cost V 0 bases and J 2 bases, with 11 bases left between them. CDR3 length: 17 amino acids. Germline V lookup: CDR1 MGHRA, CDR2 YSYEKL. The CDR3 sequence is CASSQERGIAYNSPLHF. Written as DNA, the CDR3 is TGCGCCAGCAGCCAAGAAAGGGGAATCGCCTATAATTCACCCCTCCACTTT.

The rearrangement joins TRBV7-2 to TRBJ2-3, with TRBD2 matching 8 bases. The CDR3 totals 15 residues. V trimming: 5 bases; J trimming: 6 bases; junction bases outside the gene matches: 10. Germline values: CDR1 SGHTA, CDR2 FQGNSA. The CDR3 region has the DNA TGTGCCAGCAGCGAATTAGCGGGGCTACGTGATACGCAGTATTTT. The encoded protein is CASSELAGLRDTQYF.

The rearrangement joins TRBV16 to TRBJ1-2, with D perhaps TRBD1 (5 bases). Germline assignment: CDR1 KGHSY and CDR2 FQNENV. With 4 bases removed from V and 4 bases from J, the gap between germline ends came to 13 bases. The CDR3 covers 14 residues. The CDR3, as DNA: TGTGCCAGCAGCCCCGTAAGGGGCGGCTATGGCTACACCTTC. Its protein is CASSPVRGGYGYTF.

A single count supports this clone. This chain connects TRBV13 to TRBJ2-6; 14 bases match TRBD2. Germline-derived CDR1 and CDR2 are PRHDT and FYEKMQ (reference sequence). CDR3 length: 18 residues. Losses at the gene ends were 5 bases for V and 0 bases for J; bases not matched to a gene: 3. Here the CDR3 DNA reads TGTGCCAGCAGCCTGGGACTAGCGGGGGCCTCTGGGGCCAACGTCCTGACTTTC. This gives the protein CASSLGLAGASGANVLTF. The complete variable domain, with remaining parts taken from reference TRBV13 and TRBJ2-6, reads AAGVIQSPRHLIKEKRETATLKCYPIPRHDTVYWYQQGPGQDPQFLISFYEKMQSDKGSIPDRFSAQQFSDYHSELNMSSLELGDSALYFCASSLGLAGASGANVLTFGAGSRLTVL.

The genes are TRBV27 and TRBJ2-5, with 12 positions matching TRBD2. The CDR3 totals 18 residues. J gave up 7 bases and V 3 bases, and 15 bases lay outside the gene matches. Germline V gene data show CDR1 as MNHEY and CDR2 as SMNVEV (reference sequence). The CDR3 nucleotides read TGTGCCAGCAGTTTCCGTAGACTAGCGGGAGCCGGCCCGTTGACCCAGTACTTC. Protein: CASSFRRLAGAGPLTQYF.